The 23 T cell receptor beta chains presented below share a single source sample, sequenced in a study of blood T cells in healthy people across ages (dated by TCRdb to between 2015 and 2017). Library preparation was by 5' RACE. For sequencing, an Illumina HiSeq 2500 was employed. A second PCR of about 7 to 12 cycles was performed with a sample-barcoded 5' primer and a J-beta primer mix. TCRdb itself trimmed the public reads at Q25 with fastp, ran MiXCR and retained productive beta chains. Under each unique CDR3 protein, matching rows form one entry showing the most common genes and DNA. The sample includes about 1.7 million distinct CDR3 sequences, with 28% observed a single time. The ten largest clones add up to roughly 8% of the sample. Sequenced input: blood. The source is a woman in her twenties or thirties in good health.

This clonotype appeared a few times. The chain combines TRBV7-2 with TRBJ1-1; tentative D call: TRBD1 (5 bases). The CDR3 sequence is 13 residues long. Trimming took 7 bases from V and 2 from J, leaving 11 bases between them. Germline V CDR1 and CDR2: SGHTA, FQGNSA. CDR3 amino acids: CASTLGPNTEAFF. The CDR3 nucleotides read TGTGCCAGCACCTTGGGACCTAACACTGAAGCTTTCTTT.

This clonotype was seen at least ten times. J is TRBJ2-3 and V is TRBV9; tentative D call: TRBD2 (6 bases). V lost 3 bases and J 4 bases, leaving 12 bases between the germline ends. CDR1 and CDR2 from the germline V gene are SGDLS and YYNGEE. The CDR3 is made up of 14 amino acids. As DNA, the CDR3 is TGTGCCAGCAGCGGGGGAGGAGGGGCAGATACGCAGTATTTT. Amino acids: CASSGGGGADTQYF. The whole variable domain, filled in from reference TRBV9 and TRBJ2-3, reads DSGVTQTPKHLITATGQRVTLRCSPRSGDLSVYWYQQSLDQGLQFLIQYYNGEERAKGNILERFSAQQFPDLHSELNLSSLELGDSALYFCASSGGGGADTQYFGPGTRLTVL.

The rearrangement joins TRBV20-1 to TRBJ2-7; 7 bases line up with TRBD2. CDR3 length: 13 residues. Germline V gene lookup returns CDR1 DFQATT and CDR2 SNEGSKA (reference sequence). After removal of 6 bases from V and 3 bases from J, the junction contained 8 bases not matched to a gene. For the CDR3, the DNA is TGCAGTGCCTCCGGACTAGGCGTCTACGAGCAGTACTTC. Amino acid sequence: CSASGLGVYEQYF.

Comments on this clonotype: A much larger clone differs by one base, so this may be a read error. This chain joins TRBV5-1 and TRBJ2-5; 10 positions match TRBD2. The CDR3 consists of 15 residues. Germline CDR1 SGHRS, CDR2 YFSETQ. The CDR3 reads CATSSGRASGETQDF. In nucleotides, the CDR3 is TGCGCCACTTCGAGCGGGAGGGCCTCCGGAGAGACCCAGGACTTC.

The rearrangement uses TRBV7-2 and TRBJ2-2; TRBD1 agrees at 9 bases. With V trimmed by 3 bases and J by 1 base, 3 bases remained unmatched. The CDR3 length is 16 residues. Germline assignment: CDR1 SGHTA and CDR2 FQGNSA. DNA for the CDR3: TGTGCCAGCAGCTTCGGGGACAGGGTGAACACCGGGGAGCTGTTTTTT. Its protein product is CASSFGDRVNTGELFF.

The chain couples TRBV25-1 to TRBJ2-4; 11 positions match TRBD1. This CDR3 has 16 residues. Germline V lookup: CDR1 MGHDK, CDR2 SYGVNS. With V trimmed by 4 bases and J by 13 bases, 15 bases remained unmatched. The chain's CDR3 is CASSGRSGQGAEEQYF. In DNA, the CDR3 is TGTGCCAGCAGTGGGAGGTCAGGACAGGGGGCGGAAGAGCAGTACTTC.

In regard to this clonotype: A much larger clone differs from this one at a single base, so this may be a read error. It is likely a read error, because the conserved phenylalanine at the end of the CDR3 is missing. This chain uses TRBV29-1 with TRBJ2-1; 7 positions agree with TRBD2. This CDR3 has 14 residues. V trimming: 4 bases; J trimming: 2 bases; junction bases outside the gene matches: 5. CDR1 SQVTM and CDR2 ANQGSEA come from the germline V gene. The CDR3 nucleotides are TGCAGCGTTGGCAGCCTAGCGGCCTACAATGAGCAGTTCTTA. It translates to CSVGSLAAYNEQFL.

This chain joins TRBV10-3 and TRBJ2-1; 13 bases are shared with TRBD2. This CDR3 spans 15 amino acids. The V gene end was trimmed by 3 bases and the J gene end by 8 bases; junction bases not matched to a gene: 4. In germline, CDR1 is ENHRY, CDR2 SYGVKD. The chain's CDR3 is CAISDVLAGGDEQFF. As DNA, the CDR3 is TGTGCCATCAGTGATGTACTAGCGGGAGGGGATGAGCAGTTCTTC.

The chain employs TRBV29-1 and TRBJ2-4; D unclear. The CDR3 sequence is 11 residues long. Looked up from germline, CDR1 is SQVTM and CDR2 is ANQGSEA. Trimming removed 3 bases at V and 13 bases at J, with 13 bases between. The CDR3 loop is CSVDTTSEQYF. CDR3 bases: TGCAGCGTTGACACTACAAGTGAGCAGTACTTC.

The chain employs TRBV20-1 and TRBJ2-1, with 9 bases matching TRBD2. Losses at the gene ends were 6 bases for V and 7 bases for J; bases not matched to a gene: 7. CDR3 size: 13 residues. The germline gives CDR1 DFQATT, CDR2 SNEGSKA (reference sequence). The CDR3 reads CSAPGLAMNEQFF. CDR3 nucleotide sequence: TGCAGTGCCCCGGGACTAGCAATGAATGAGCAGTTCTTC.

The rearrangement links TRBV11-2 to TRBJ1-1; D uncertain. Germline V gene sequence: CDR1 SGHAT, CDR2 FQNNGV. The CDR3 contains 14 residues. V was cut by 0 bases and J by 2 bases, with 7 bases left in between. The CDR3 region has the DNA TGTGCCAGCAGCTTAGATCCCCCTAACACTGAAGCTTTCTTT. It translates to CASSLDPPNTEAFF.

The CDR3 region has the DNA TGTGCCAGCACCCACGGACAGGGGATCACGAATCAGCCCCAGCATTTT. Its protein product is CASTHGQGITNQPQHF. V usage is TRBV6-6 and J usage is TRBJ1-5; TRBD1 agrees at 9 bases. The CDR3 extends over 16 amino acids. Germline V gene data show CDR1 as MNHNY and CDR2 as SVGAGI (reference sequence). With 7 bases clipped from V and 4 bases from J, the junction kept 11 bases outside the gene matches.

The V gene is TRBV19, the J gene TRBJ1-5; possible D gene TRBD1, 5 bases. From germline, CDR1 is LNHDA and CDR2 SQIVND (reference sequence). The germline V and J ends were trimmed by 7 bases and 5 bases, with 18 bases remaining between them. This CDR3 comprises 15 residues. The CDR3 loop reads CASTSLVEGHQPQHF. The CDR3 DNA reads as TGTGCCAGTACCTCTTTAGTCGAGGGGCATCAGCCCCAGCATTTT.

This clonotype was counted ten times or more. The CDR3 here is CASRFPGQGYEQYF. The CDR3 DNA reads as TGCGCCAGCAGATTCCCGGGACAGGGCTACGAGCAGTACTTC. The chain joins TRBV5-1 to TRBJ2-7, with TRBD1 matching over 9 bases. Germline V gene data show CDR1 as SGHRS and CDR2 as YFSETQ. The CDR3 is 14 residues long. V trimming: 5 bases; J trimming: 3 bases; junction bases outside the gene matches: 6.

This clonotype was counted only a few times. The V and J genes are TRBV13 and TRBJ2-7; 7 bases line up with TRBD2. The CDR3 spans 15 residues. Germline V gives CDR1 PRHDT, CDR2 FYEKMQ (reference sequence). V dropped 5 bases and J dropped 0; count of bases not matched to a gene: 7. In DNA form, the CDR3 reads TGTGCCAGCAGCGCACGCCAGCGGGGCTCCTACGAGCAGTACTTC. This sequence encodes CASSARQRGSYEQYF.

To note about this clonotype: Its ends do not fully match the called genes, so a read error is possible. The chain combines TRBV9 with TRBJ2-2, with a possible D match to TRBD2 (5 bases). Looked up from germline, CDR1 is SGDLS and CDR2 is YYNGEE. The CDR3 consists of 15 residues. The CDR3 spells CASSGTGPQTGERFF. DNA of the CDR3: TGTGCCAGCAGCGGAACCGGGCCTCAGACTGGGGAGCGGTTTTTT.

Notes on this clonotype: The junction departs from germline at one end; a sequencing error may be responsible. The rearrangement uses TRBV2 and TRBJ2-5; D possibly corresponds to TRBD1 (6 bases). Per germline, CDR1 SNHLY and CDR2 FYNNEI. The CDR3 has 14 residues. The CDR3 sequence: CASNPPGVGGTQYF. In DNA form, the CDR3 reads TGCGCCAGCAACCCACCTGGGGTAGGGGGGACCCAGTACTTC. Full variable domain (rest looked up from reference TRBV2 and TRBJ2-5): EPEVTQTPSHQVTQMGQEVILRCVPISNHLYFYWYRQILGQKVEFLVSFYNNEISEKSEIFDDQFSVERPDGSNFTLKIRSTKLEDSAMYFCASNPPGVGGTQYFGPGTRLLVL.

This clonotype was detected once. The chain has TRBV6-5 and TRBJ1-2; a possible D gene is TRBD1 (5 bases). The CDR3 runs 15 residues. The germline V gene encodes CDR1 MNHEY and CDR2 SVGAGI. V lost 5 bases and J lost 7, with 20 bases in between. This CDR3 reads CASSAGDLKAGGYTF. CDR3 bases: TGTGCCAGCAGTGCGGGGGACCTTAAGGCGGGTGGCTACACCTTC.

This clonotype turned up a few times. The chain joins TRBV6-5 to TRBJ2-1; D is unresolved. Trimming removed 8 bases at V and 0 bases at J, with 14 bases between. This CDR3 spans 15 amino acids. The V gene's germline CDR1 is MNHEY and CDR2 SVGAGI. CDR3 sequence reads: CASGPGANSYNEQFF. The DNA for the CDR3 is TGTGCCAGCGGACCGGGTGCGAACTCCTACAATGAGCAGTTCTTC.

The chain uses TRBV27 and TRBJ1-1; D is undetermined. Between the trimmed V and J ends, which lost 0 bases and 0 bases, there was a span of 5 bases. Germline loops: CDR1 MNHEY, CDR2 SMNVEV (reference sequence). This CDR3 region has 14 residues. The CDR3 sequence: CASSLSLVNTEAFF. The CDR3 region has the DNA TGTGCCAGCAGTTTATCCCTGGTGAACACTGAAGCTTTCTTT.

Turning to this clonotype: Relative to the germline gene, one junction end is altered; a read error may explain this. The genes are TRBV20-1 and TRBJ2-2; no firm D call. Germline assignment: CDR1 DFQATT and CDR2 SNEGSKA (reference sequence). The CDR3 is 15 amino acids. CDR3 in amino acids: CSAGETGTNTGELFF. The CDR3 bases are TGCAGTGCTGGAGAAACTGGTACGAACACCGGGGAGCTGTTTTTT.

Note on this clonotype: A much larger clone lies a single base off, so this may be a read error. The gene calls are TRBV7-9 and TRBJ2-7; a weak D match, TRBD1 (8 bases). V was trimmed by 3 bases and J by 3 bases, leaving 12 bases between them. The CDR3 is 14 amino acids. The germline V gene encodes CDR1 SEHNR and CDR2 FQNEAQ (reference sequence). CDR3 sequence reads: CASSLTGDYYEQYF. The CDR3 nucleotides read TGTGCCAGCAGCTTGACAGGGGACTACTACGAGCAGTACTTC.

This chain links TRBV7-3 with TRBJ2-1, with D maybe TRBD2 (7 bases). The CDR3 extends over 20 amino acids. Germline V gene sequence: CDR1 SGHTA, CDR2 FQGTGA. The ends were cut back, 1 base at V and 0 bases at J, with 22 bases in the middle. CDR3 protein: CASSLMGGGGRGSSYNEQFF. CDR3 bases: TGTGCCAGCAGCTTAATGGGGGGCGGGGGCCGGGGGTCCTCCTACAATGAGCAGTTCTTC.